Given below is one T cell receptor (beta chain) in context. Generated by immunoSEQ multiplex PCR, the TCRdb table keeps only in-frame clones and is missing some. There are 150,000 or so clones in the sample; about 87% occur only once, and 4.1% lies in the top ten. Time point meaning: baseline pretreatment blood. Treatment here: 15 Gy SBRT to primary tumor, nephrectomy 4 weeks later. Serial blood draws occurred at baseline and 2 and 4 weeks post-SBRT. This renal cell carcinoma was of the clear cell type. This sample stems from a study of radiation and T cells in renal cell carcinoma. In the study overall: Nephrectomy followed 15 Gy stereotactic body radiation by 4 weeks.

Per the germline V gene, CDR1 is SGHDT and CDR2 is YYEEEE. The V gene lost 6 bases and the J gene lost 0 bases, with 24 bases spanning the gap. The CDR3 extends over 18 amino acids. This TCR derives from an older woman with renal cell carcinoma. This specimen consisted of blood, obtained from a patient whose treatment included radiotherapy and nephrectomy. V is TRBV5-6 and J is TRBJ1-1; the D gene is possibly TRBD1 (6 bases). CDR3 protein: CASTVTTGPGRLNTEAFF. CDR3 nucleotide sequence: TGTGCCAGCACCGTTACGACAGGTCCGGGCCGTTTGAACACTGAAGCTTTCTTT.